This T cell receptor (beta chain) stems from a study of T-cell memory formation after mild COVID-19 (dated by TCRdb to the early 2020s). The study in broad terms: Most TCR sequence clusters were specific to one of the two donors. In a couple of donors, T-cell clones that expanded and contracted after mild COVID-19 were tracked by sequencing TCRalpha and TCRbeta repertoires over time. Two young, previously healthy adult volunteers, one female and one male, were included in the cohort.

The study at large found these results: SARS-CoV-2 specificity was not confirmed for the second-wave clones peaking on day 37. Balanced CD4/CD8 phenotypes were observed for clones contracting from day 15 to 85, whereas a bias towards CD4+ was observed for a second wave of clones expanding from day 15 to 37. The study included only two mild cases, and larger cohorts that include severe cases with pre-infection samples were judged to be necessary. Contracting CD4+ clones appeared mostly in the CM and EM memory subsets, whereas CD8+ clones were enriched in EMRA. Some responding clones were detected in pre-infection memory, which suggested that pre-existing cross-reactive memory T cells had joined the SARS-CoV-2 response.

Based on the germline V gene, the CDR1 and CDR2 sequences are SNHLY and FYNNEI. The CDR3 runs 13 residues from the cysteine to the phenylalanine. Just the 39-base CDR3 DNA is kept, in frame starting at base 1. V and J are trimmed by 8 bases and 6 bases, and the gene matches miss 6 bases of the junction. This clonotype was counted between two and nine times. Its antigen remains undetermined. No per-base quality is available; no much larger clone lies one base away. Sequencing used an Illumina NovaSeq 6000. TCRalpha and TCRbeta cDNA libraries were constructed by 5'RACE with constant-segment primers, with sample barcodes and unique molecular identifiers being introduced. Trizol reagent was used to extract RNA from every sample. Library amplification was performed in two PCR steps, and a second sample barcode and Illumina TruSeq adapters were introduced in the second step. Libraries were sequenced on an Illumina NovaSeq with 2 x 150 bp paired-end reads. Turning to the authors' computational methods: The reads were demultiplexed and collapsed into UMI-guided consensus sequences using migec v1.2.7. Using mixcr v2.1.11, the UMI consensuses were aligned to TRA and TRB V and J templates and assembled into clonotypes. A clonotype was counted as expanded or contracted only if both edgeR and NoisET called the change significant, with noise models trained on biological replicates. For edgeR calls, the thresholds were a false discovery rate-adjusted p below 0.01 and a log2 fold-change of 1. PCA with hierarchical clustering of max-normalized trajectories of the 1000 most abundant clonotypes was used as exploratory dynamics analysis. Separately sequenced CD4+ and CD8+ repertoires were used to assign the CD4 or CD8 phenotype of responding clones. The public sequencing data were trimmed at Q25 with fastp and processed into clonotypes with MiXCR by TCRdb, which kept only in-frame beta chains. For every CDR3 protein sequence, its rows merge into one entry that carries the most common genes and DNA. The V and J calls reflect TCRdb's pipeline rather than the authors' work. The sample records 150,000 to 200,000 distinct CDR3 sequences, about 21% of which are singletons. The top ten clonotypes cover under 30% of the sample.

Ficoll-Paque density gradient centrifugation was used to isolate PBMCs. Material for sequencing was PBMCs or a T cell subset sorted from them (not recorded which). This TCR came from an adult woman who had mild COVID-19 (a few samples of this study predate the infection). The sample titles of this study are shuffled in the database, so cell type and time point are left out; the donor was told from shared clones. The sequence joins TRBV2 to TRBJ2-3; TRBD1 aligns with 9 central bases. The DNA reads as follows: TGTGCCAGCGGACAGGGGATCGGGGATACGCAGTATTTT. This sequence encodes CASGQGIGDTQYF.